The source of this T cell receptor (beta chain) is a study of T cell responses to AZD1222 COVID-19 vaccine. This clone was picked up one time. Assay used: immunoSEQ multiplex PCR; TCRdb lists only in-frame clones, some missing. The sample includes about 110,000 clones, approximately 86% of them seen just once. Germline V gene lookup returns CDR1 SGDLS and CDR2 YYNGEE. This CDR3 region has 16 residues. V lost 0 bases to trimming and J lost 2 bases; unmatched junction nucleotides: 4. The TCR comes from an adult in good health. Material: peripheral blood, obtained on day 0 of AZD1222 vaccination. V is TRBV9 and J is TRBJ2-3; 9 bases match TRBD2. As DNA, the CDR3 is TGTGCCAGCAGCGTAGCAGCGGGGGGCCCCACAGATACGCAGTATTTT. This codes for CASSVAAGGPTDTQYF.